Shown below are 25 T cell receptor beta chains from a single sample sequenced in a study of CD8 T cells in Susac syndrome. Random hexamers primed reverse transcription of about 0.5 to 1 ug RNA. MiXCR, run by TCRdb on the immunoSEQ multiplex PCR reads, gives a single entry per CDR3 protein. The sample has 100,000 to 150,000 distinct CDR3 sequences; just over 90% are singletons. Sequencing was done on a sample of CD8+ T cells from PBMCs. The receptors derive from a human donor with multiple sclerosis.

This sequence joins TRBV12-3 or TRBV12-4 and TRBJ1-1; no reliable D call. Trimming shortened V by 4 bases and J by 1 base, and 7 bases separated the two germline ends. This CDR3 spans 13 amino acids. The chain's CDR3 is CASSSFENTEAFF. The CDR3 nucleotides are TGTGCCAGCAGTTCGTTCGAGAACACTGAAGCTTTCTTT.

This chain connects TRBV5-1 to TRBJ1-3; D ambiguous. CDR1 SGHRS and CDR2 YFSETQ come from the germline V gene. Between the trimmed V and J ends, which lost 0 bases and 0 bases, there was a span of 16 bases. The CDR3 has 18 residues. This CDR3 reads CASSLAFLAAASGNTIYF. Here the CDR3 DNA reads TGCGCCAGCAGCTTGGCCTTTCTTGCGGCGGCCTCTGGAAACACCATATATTTT.

This chain links TRBV11-2 with TRBJ2-5; 8 bases are shared with TRBD1. The CDR3 loop spans 16 amino acids. The germline V gene encodes CDR1 SGHAT and CDR2 FQNNGV. After removal of 5 bases from V and 6 bases from J, the junction contained 14 bases not matched to a gene. In DNA, the CDR3 is TGTGCCAGCAGCCCCGTCCAAGGCAGGGGGCTCAAGACCCAGTACTTC. This gives the protein CASSPVQGRGLKTQYF.

This chain joins TRBV20-1 and TRBJ2-2; D might be TRBD1 or TRBD2, each matching 6 bases. Germline V gene lookup returns CDR1 DFQATT and CDR2 SNEGSKA (reference sequence). The CDR3 totals 13 residues. Trimming cost V 3 bases and J 3 bases, with 8 bases left between them. Written as DNA, the CDR3 is TGCAGTGCTAGGGGGGGCCACACCGGGGAGCTGTTTTTT. Residues: CSARGGHTGELFF.

V is TRBV12-3 or TRBV12-4 and J is TRBJ1-2, with a possible D match to TRBD1 (6 bases). V gave up 5 bases and J gave up 5 bases, with 12 bases separating them. The CDR3 runs 13 residues. The CDR3 DNA is TGTGCCAGCAGTCCGGACAGCCTTTATGGCTACACCTTC. Its protein is CASSPDSLYGYTF.

This chain joins TRBV5-1 and TRBJ2-3; D is uncertain. This CDR3 is 14 amino acids long. Trimming cost V 6 bases and J 6 bases, with 17 bases left between them. Germline CDR1 SGHRS, CDR2 YFSETQ. For the CDR3, the DNA is TGCGCCAGCACCTCCCTCGGCAACGGGGATACGCAGTATTTT. Amino acids: CASTSLGNGDTQYF.

The chain has TRBV20-1 and TRBJ2-7, with D tentatively TRBD1 (5 bases). The V gene's germline CDR1 is DFQATT and CDR2 SNEGSKA (reference sequence). Trimming cost V 2 bases and J 4 bases, with 12 bases left between them. The CDR3 loop spans 13 amino acids. CDR3 sequence (DNA): TGCAGTGCTAGAACCAGCCGACAGTACGAGCAGTACGTC. Protein sequence: CSARTSRQYEQYV.

This chain connects TRBV19 to TRBJ1-1; tentatively, D is TRBD1 (5 bases). Germline-derived CDR1 and CDR2 are LNHDA and SQIVND (reference sequence). Trimming took 3 bases from V and 8 from J, leaving 7 bases between them. This CDR3 comprises 11 residues. Here the CDR3 reads CASSINREAFF. The CDR3 coding sequence is TGTGCCAGTAGTATTAACAGGGAAGCTTTCTTT.

This clonotype was seen just once. The chain carries TRBV7-9 and TRBJ1-1; no clear D gene. With 6 bases removed from V and 5 bases from J, the gap between germline ends came to 10 bases. Looked up from germline, CDR1 is SEHNR and CDR2 is FQNEAQ (reference sequence). The CDR3 spans 12 residues. The DNA of the CDR3 is TGTGCCAGCAGGAGTACGGGGACTGAAGCTTTCTTT. As protein: CASRSTGTEAFF.

The rearrangement links TRBV7-8 to TRBJ2-1, with 7 bases that match TRBD2. Germline V gives CDR1 SGHVS, CDR2 FQNEAQ. This CDR3 comprises 15 residues. V lost 5 bases to trimming and J lost 4 bases; unmatched junction nucleotides: 8. This chain's CDR3 is CASSPGTNRYNEQFF. The CDR3, as DNA: TGTGCCAGCAGCCCCGGGACTAACCGTTACAATGAGCAGTTCTTC.

The CDR3 DNA follows: TGTGCCAGCAGCGTAGGCGGGAGGGGGGGTGAGCAGTTCTTC. It translates to CASSVGGRGGEQFF. The chain links TRBV9 to TRBJ2-1; TRBD2 agrees at 9 bases. Germline CDR1 reads SGDLS; CDR2 reads YYNGEE. This CDR3 has 14 residues. V shed 0 bases and J 9 bases; nucleotides not matched to a gene: 4.

The chain links TRBV4-1 to TRBJ2-2, with 9 nucleotides matching TRBD1. After removal of 1 base from V and 5 bases from J, the junction contained 5 bases not matched to a gene. The CDR3 spans 16 residues. CDR1 and CDR2 (germline): MGHRA, YSYEKL. DNA for the CDR3: TGCGCCAGCAGCCAAGGGACAGGGGTTCCGACCGGGGAGCTGTTTTTT. Protein product: CASSQGTGVPTGELFF.

The V gene is TRBV6-1, the J gene TRBJ2-5; 7 positions match TRBD2. The length of the CDR3 is 16 residues. The germline gives CDR1 MNHNS, CDR2 SASEGT. The V and J ends lost 1 base and 2 bases, in that order; junction bases with no gene match: 7. The DNA for the CDR3 is TGTGCCAGCAGTGAAGTGCTAGCGGAGATACAAGAGACCCAGTACTTC. Amino acids: CASSEVLAEIQETQYF.

This clonotype has just one count. The gene calls are TRBV2 and TRBJ2-4, with D possibly TRBD2 on 8 matching bases. The length of the CDR3 is 14 residues. Germline V gene sequence: CDR1 SNHLY, CDR2 FYNNEI. V was clipped by 6 bases and J by 8 bases, with 17 bases between them. The CDR3 loop reads CASSGRGLGDIQYF. In nucleotides, the CDR3 is TGTGCCAGCAGCGGGAGGGGGCTCGGTGACATTCAGTACTTC.

This chain connects TRBV7-9 to TRBJ2-5; D might be TRBD1 (5 bases). Trimming shortened V by 2 bases and J by 3 bases, and 10 bases separated the two germline ends. There are 14 residues in the CDR3. CDR1 SEHNR and CDR2 FQNEAQ come from the germline V gene (reference sequence). The CDR3 loop is CASSLLETEETQYF. CDR3 nucleotides: TGTGCCAGCAGCTTATTGGAGACAGAAGAGACCCAGTACTTC.

This clonotype was detected only once. This chain links TRBV7-9 with TRBJ2-5; the match to TRBD1 covers 9 bases. Germline V CDR1 and CDR2: SEHNR, FQNEAQ (reference sequence). Trimming removed 6 bases from V and 4 bases from J; junction bases left unmatched: 6. This CDR3 comprises 14 residues. As DNA, the CDR3 is TGTGCCAGCAGGTCGACAGGGGGACGAGAGACCCAGTACTTC. It encodes CASRSTGGRETQYF.

This chain connects TRBV6-6 to TRBJ2-7; possibly TRBD1 or TRBD2 for D (5 bases each). The CDR3 extends over 16 amino acids. Trimming removed 2 bases at V and 2 bases at J, with 16 bases between. CDR1 is MNHNY, CDR2 SVGAGI, per germline (reference sequence). Here the CDR3 DNA reads TGTGCCAGCAGTTACCTAGGGACGTCGGGTACCTACGAGCAGTACGTC. Translating gives CASSYLGTSGTYEQYV.

This chain uses TRBV12-3 or TRBV12-4 with TRBJ2-6, with 10 nucleotides matching TRBD1. The CDR3 is made up of 17 amino acids. The V and J ends lost 8 bases and 0 bases, in that order; junction bases with no gene match: 7. CDR3 DNA sequence: TGTGCCAGCGGACCCGGGGACAGGGGCTCTGGGGCCAACGTCCTGACTTTC. Translating gives CASGPGDRGSGANVLTF.

The genes are TRBV3-1 and TRBJ2-7, with 8 bases lining up with TRBD2. CDR1 and CDR2 from the germline V gene are LGHDT and YNNKEL (reference sequence). The CDR3 is made up of 17 amino acids. V was pared by 1 base and J by 1 base, with 9 bases of the junction left unmatched. The DNA for the CDR3 is TGTGCCAGCAGCCAAGGATCAAGCGGGAGCCGGTCCTACGAGCAGTACGTC. It encodes CASSQGSSGSRSYEQYV.

The chain is built from TRBV7-2 and TRBJ1-2, with a weak D call TRBD1 (5 bases). CDR3 length: 13 residues. Germline values: CDR1 SGHTA, CDR2 FQGNSA. Trimming removed 3 bases from V and 6 bases from J, with 11 bases in between. As DNA, the CDR3 is TGTGCCAGCAGCTTGGACCCAGGGAATGGCTACACCTTC. The encoded protein is CASSLDPGNGYTF.

V is TRBV19 and J is TRBJ1-4; weak D call: TRBD1 (6 bases). V shed 6 bases and J shed 5 bases, with 16 bases lying between them. Germline V gene lookup returns CDR1 LNHDA and CDR2 SQIVND (reference sequence). This CDR3 is built from 15 residues. The CDR3 loop reads CASSTPGHWNEKLFF. Written as DNA, the CDR3 is TGTGCCAGTAGCACGCCGGGACATTGGAATGAAAAACTGTTTTTT.

The rearrangement joins TRBV2 to TRBJ2-1; D is undetermined. Between the trimmed V and J ends, which lost 5 bases and 7 bases, there was a span of 9 bases. Germline assignment: CDR1 SNHLY and CDR2 FYNNEI. The CDR3 sequence is 12 residues long. CDR3 nucleotides: TGTGCCAGCAGTCCTACTTTGAATGAGCAGTTCTTC. This codes for CASSPTLNEQFF.

CDR3 protein: CASSLTGTRYNEQFF. DNA of the CDR3: TGTGCCAGCAGCTTAACCGGGACTAGATACAATGAGCAGTTCTTC. This chain uses TRBV7-9 with TRBJ2-1, with 8 bases aligning to TRBD2. The V gene's germline CDR1 is SEHNR and CDR2 FQNEAQ (reference sequence). Germline trimming cut 2 bases from V and 4 bases from J; bases unmatched to any gene: 4. The length of the CDR3 is 15 residues. The whole variable domain, filled in from reference TRBV7-9 and TRBJ2-1, reads DTGVSQNPRHKITKRGQNVTFRCDPISEHNRLYWYRQTLGQGPEFLTYFQNEAQLEKSRLLSDRFSAERPKGSFSTLEIQRTEQGDSAMYLCASSLTGTRYNEQFFGPGTRLTVL.

As concerns this clonotype: The junction and the germline gene differ at one end; a read error may be behind it. This sequence joins TRBV10-3 and TRBJ2-7, with a weak D call TRBD2 (6 bases). CDR1 ENHRY and CDR2 SYGVKD come from the germline V gene. The CDR3 spans 11 residues. CDR3 DNA sequence: TGTGCCATCAGAGCTGGGACTTGGGTTTGGTTC. It translates to CAIRAGTWVWF.

The V gene is TRBV5-1, the J gene TRBJ1-1; D is perhaps TRBD1 (5 bases). Germline lookup yields CDR1 SGHRS and CDR2 YFSETQ. V was pared by 2 bases and J by 8 bases, with 10 bases between. This CDR3 is built from 12 residues. CDR3 sequence reads: CASSLRGDEAFF. Here the CDR3 DNA reads TGCGCCAGCAGCTTAAGAGGGGACGAAGCTTTCTTT.